These T cell receptor beta chains were read from a single sample in a study of cytomegalovirus exposure and HLA in healthy donors. The method was immunoSEQ multiplex PCR; TCRdb's version includes in-frame clones alone and lacks a portion of them. This table holds approximately 54,000 clones, about nine tenths found once. The source material was PBMCs. The source of these receptors is a woman between 18 and 29 years old in good health and CMV-seropositive. CDR3s include the opening cysteine and the closing phenylalanine or tryptophan. The D gene is left open where the match is weak.

V gene,J gene,D gene,CDR3 protein
TRBV5-1,TRBJ2-3,.,CASSLGQSTDTQYF
TRBV28,TRBJ1-2,.,CASSLGGRTNNYGYTF
TRBV28,TRBJ2-2,TRBD2,CASSLLSSGGPTGELFF
TRBV18,TRBJ2-3,TRBD2,CASSPLAVQRDTQYF
TRBV7-2,TRBJ2-1,TRBD1,CASSLQGAHNEQFF
TRBV11-3,TRBJ2-1,.,CASSLEQAYNEQFF
TRBV5-6,TRBJ2-1,TRBD2,CASRWGLNYNEQFF
TRBV5-1,TRBJ1-3,TRBD1,CASSLLRGFSGNTIYF
TRBV15,TRBJ2-3,.,CATSRDSPGSGDTQYF
TRBV15,TRBJ2-7,TRBD1,CATRGGQGAQYEQYF
TRBV5-1,TRBJ2-3,TRBD1,CASSLGAGGAGTDTQYF
TRBV28,TRBJ2-7,TRBD2,CASSLAGGTYEQYF
TRBV2,TRBJ2-5,.,CASITGVNQETQYF
TRBV27,TRBJ2-3,.,CASSPPGGPTDTQYF
TRBV6-4,TRBJ2-3,TRBD2,CASSDSSGGAPNTQYF
TRBV27,TRBJ2-5,.,CASSLSKDTTRETQYF
TRBV6-5,TRBJ1-3,.,CASSYSQGIPGNTIYF